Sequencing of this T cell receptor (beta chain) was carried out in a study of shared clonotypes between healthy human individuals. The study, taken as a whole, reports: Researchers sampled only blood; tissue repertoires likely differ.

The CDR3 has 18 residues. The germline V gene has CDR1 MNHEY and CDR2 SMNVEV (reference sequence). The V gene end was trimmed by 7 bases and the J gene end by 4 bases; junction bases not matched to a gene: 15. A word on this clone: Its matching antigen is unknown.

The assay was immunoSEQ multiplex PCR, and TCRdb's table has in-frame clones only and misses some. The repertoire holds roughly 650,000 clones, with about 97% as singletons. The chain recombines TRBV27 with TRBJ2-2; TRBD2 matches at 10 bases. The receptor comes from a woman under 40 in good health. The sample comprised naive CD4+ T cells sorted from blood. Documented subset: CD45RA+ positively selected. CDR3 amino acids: CASIPLLAGVKGTGELFF. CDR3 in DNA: TGTGCCAGCATCCCCCTGCTAGCGGGAGTCAAGGGCACCGGGGAGCTGTTTTTT.